Following are 5 T cell receptor beta chains from one sample sequenced in a study of breast tumors, draining lymph nodes, adjacent tissues. TCRdb re-derived calls from the multiplex PCR reads in MiXCR, one entry per CDR3 protein. The sample shows roughly 70,000 distinct CDR3 sequences, around two fifths of them seen only once. The specimen was breast tumor tissue. Receptor source: a female donor with breast cancer. Some clones in this sample may be carry-over from other donors' samples.

V and J are TRBV29-1 and TRBJ1-2; D is possibly TRBD1 (5 bases). In germline, CDR1 is SQVTM, CDR2 ANQGSEA. V lost 3 bases and J 7 bases, leaving 12 bases between the germline ends. This CDR3 is 12 amino acids long. The CDR3 coding sequence is TGCAGCGTTGATCTTAGCGGGGGTGGCTACACCTTC. Translated: CSVDLSGGGYTF. The full variable domain, in which reference TRBV29-1 and TRBJ1-2 provide the parts outside the CDR3, is SAVISQKPSRDICQRGTSLTIQCQVDSQVTMMFWYRQQPGQSLTLIATANQGSEATYESGFVIDKFPISRPNLTFSTLTVSNMSPEDSSIYLCSVDLSGGGYTFGSGTRLTVV.

In its sample, this clonotype was seen many times. The genes are TRBV6-5 and TRBJ2-3; TRBD2 is a possible D gene (7 bases). V shed 5 bases and J shed 2 bases, with 11 bases lying between them. Germline V CDR1 and CDR2: MNHEY, SVGAGI. This CDR3 has 14 residues. CDR3 protein: CASSHGGPTDTQYF. CDR3 DNA sequence: TGTGCCAGCAGTCACGGGGGGCCCACAGATACGCAGTATTTT.

This clonotype was counted ten times or more. This chain links TRBV11-2 with TRBJ1-2; a weak D match, TRBD1 (6 bases). The CDR3 is made up of 13 amino acids. Germline CDR1 reads SGHAT; CDR2 reads FQNNGV. V shed 0 bases and J shed 7 bases, with 9 bases lying between them. The CDR3 DNA reads as TGTGCCAGCAGCTTAGATCAGGGGCTTGGCTACACCTTC. Its translation: CASSLDQGLGYTF.

The V and J genes are TRBV29-1 and TRBJ2-3, with a tentative D call TRBD2 (5 bases). The CDR3 is made up of 14 amino acids. CDR1 and CDR2 (germline): SQVTM, ANQGSEA. Deletions cut 7 bases from V and 11 bases from J, with 25 bases between. The CDR3 reads CSARGQFSYNEQYF. The DNA for the CDR3 is TGCAGCGCCCGAGGGCAGTTTTCCTACAATGAGCAGTATTTT.

The table lists this clonotype with many counts. The rearrangement joins TRBV28 to TRBJ2-1, with D unclear. V shed 6 bases and J shed 5 bases, with 14 bases lying between them. This CDR3 is built from 14 residues. Per germline, CDR1 MDHEN and CDR2 SYDVKM. The CDR3 sequence is CASSTVGRDNEQFF. CDR3 sequence (DNA): TGTGCCAGCAGCACCGTCGGGCGCGACAATGAGCAGTTCTTC.